These 21 T cell receptor beta chains originate from one sample sequenced in a study of T cells in localized non-small cell lung cancer. Sequencing used immunoSEQ multiplex PCR; TCRdb keeps in-frame clones, though not all of them. The repertoire holds about 52,000 clones, 70% to 90% seen once, with less than 20% in the top ten. Sequenced here: PBMCs, sampled before any cancer treatment. The source of these receptors is a female donor with stage II lung adenocarcinoma.

This clone was seen once. V gene TRBV6-5 combines with J gene TRBJ1-1; 10 nucleotides agree with TRBD1. The CDR3 consists of 14 residues. The V gene's germline CDR1 is MNHEY and CDR2 SVGAGI. V dropped 7 bases and J dropped 5; count of bases not matched to a gene: 7. The CDR3, as DNA: TGTGCCAGCACTGCGGGACAGGGGAGGACTGAAGCTTTCTTT. Translating gives CASTAGQGRTEAFF.

The rearrangement joins TRBV5-8 to TRBJ1-5, with 10 bases lining up with TRBD1. The CDR3 length is 16 residues. Looked up from germline, CDR1 is SGHTS and CDR2 is YDEGEE. The junction had 9 bases not matched to a gene; V was cut back by 7 bases and J by 2 bases. CDR3 region: CASGDRGFGGNQPQHF. The CDR3 nucleotides read TGTGCCAGCGGGGACAGGGGATTCGGGGGCAATCAGCCCCAGCATTTT.

The V call is TRBV5-1, the J call TRBJ1-5, with 7 bases that match TRBD1. The V gene end was trimmed by 0 bases and the J gene end by 3 bases; junction bases not matched to a gene: 6. Germline V gene data show CDR1 as SGHRS and CDR2 as YFSETQ. The CDR3 covers 16 residues. Written as DNA, the CDR3 is TGCGCCAGCAGCTTGGAGGCAGGGGGGTTCAATCAGCCCCAGCATTTT. This codes for CASSLEAGGFNQPQHF.

The chain has TRBV6-1 and TRBJ2-3; possibly TRBD1 for D (6 bases). The germline gives CDR1 MNHNS, CDR2 SASEGT. V was shortened by 6 bases and J by 5 bases, with 15 bases between the two germline ends. This CDR3 region has 14 residues. The CDR3, as DNA: TGTGCCAGCAGCCCACAGGGAATCAGAGATACGCAGTATTTT. This gives the protein CASSPQGIRDTQYF.

J is TRBJ1-5 and V is TRBV30, with 7 nucleotides matching TRBD1. Looked up from germline, CDR1 is GTSNPN and CDR2 is SVGIG (reference sequence). The V and J ends lost 3 bases and 7 bases, in that order; junction bases with no gene match: 6. The CDR3 runs to 13 residues. CDR3: CAWREGAYQPQHF. The CDR3 nucleotides are TGTGCCTGGAGAGAGGGGGCTTACCAGCCCCAGCATTTT.

This clone came up a few times. This sequence joins TRBV6-6 and TRBJ1-2; D is possibly TRBD1 (5 bases). Germline assignment: CDR1 MNHNY and CDR2 SVGAGI (reference sequence). The CDR3 extends over 12 amino acids. Trimming cost V 6 bases and J 7 bases, with 12 bases left between them. Here the CDR3 reads CASRLTVGGYTF. The CDR3 DNA reads as TGTGCCAGCAGATTGACAGTTGGTGGCTACACCTTC.

This clone was counted a few times. This chain joins TRBV5-4 and TRBJ1-1; D remains unclear. CDR1 is SGHNT, CDR2 YYREEE, per germline (reference sequence). V was clipped by 0 bases and J by 1 base, with 4 bases between them. This CDR3 has 13 residues. CDR3 protein: CASSLGRNTEAFF. The CDR3 DNA reads TGTGCCAGCAGCTTGGGGAGGAACACTGAAGCTTTCTTT. Drawing the rest from reference TRBV5-4 and TRBJ1-1, the complete variable domain is ETGVTQSPTHLIKTRGQQVTLRCSSQSGHNTVSWYQQALGQGPQFIFQYYREEENGRGNFPPRFSGLQFPNYSSELNVNALELDDSALYLCASSLGRNTEAFFGQGTRLTVV.

This sequence joins TRBV21-1 and TRBJ2-3. TRBV21-1 has pseudogene status. CDR3 length: 15 amino acids. The CDR3: CASSGHGPKLDTQYF. The CDR3 coding sequence is TGTGCCAGCAGCGGCCACGGGCCTAAACTCGATACGCAGTATTTT.

The CDR3 DNA reads as TGTGCCAGCAGTTTATCGAAGAGACAACCCCTCCACTTT. This translates into CASSLSKRQPLHF. This sequence joins TRBV27 and TRBJ1-6; D ambiguous. Trimming removed 0 bases from V and 12 bases from J, with 9 bases in between. CDR1 is MNHEY, CDR2 SMNVEV, per germline (reference sequence). The length of the CDR3 is 13 residues.

This chain connects TRBV7-6 to TRBJ2-2, with a weak D call TRBD1 (5 bases). V gave up 2 bases and J gave up 0 bases, with 7 bases separating them. The CDR3 totals 15 residues. Germline CDR1 SGHVS, CDR2 FNYEAQ. CDR3 in amino acids: CASSLNRPNTGELFF. In DNA, the CDR3 is TGTGCCAGCAGCTTAAACAGGCCGAACACCGGGGAGCTGTTTTTT.

Worth noting for this clone: This sequence is one base from a far larger clone and is likely a read error. This chain links TRBV6-8 with TRBJ1-5, with 7 positions matching TRBD1. The CDR3 sequence is 15 residues long. CDR1 is MNHGY, CDR2 SAAAGT, per germline. Written as DNA, the CDR3 is TGTGCCGGCAGCGACCGACAGGGAACCAATCAGCCCCAGCATTTT. Amino acids: CAGSDRQGTNQPQHF.

Remarks on this clone: At one end, the junction sequence differs from germline, possibly due to a read error. The V gene is TRBV7-9, the J gene TRBJ2-5; TRBD2 aligns across 11 bases. Germline V gives CDR1 SEHNR, CDR2 FQNEAQ (reference sequence). This CDR3 spans 15 amino acids. The CDR3 spells CASSLAGGYQETQYF. CDR3 nucleotide sequence: TGTGCCAGCAGCCTAGCGGGGGGATACCAAGAGACCCAGTACTTC.

This clone was counted once. The V call is TRBV20-1, the J call TRBJ2-7; D is unresolved. CDR1 is DFQATT, CDR2 SNEGSKA, per germline (reference sequence). The V end was cut by 1 base, the J end by 7 bases, with 8 bases between. There are 11 residues in the CDR3. Here the CDR3 reads CSARVLEEQYF. The DNA for the CDR3 is TGCAGTGCTAGAGTTCTGGAGGAGCAGTACTTC.

The rearrangement links TRBV27 to TRBJ1-2, with 7 bases identical to TRBD1. Germline CDR1 is MNHEY and CDR2 is SMNVEV (reference sequence). Trimming cost V 6 bases and J 6 bases; bases outside gene matches: 16. The CDR3 contains 16 residues. The CDR3 sequence is CASSEYGTASLDGYTF. The CDR3 DNA reads TGTGCCAGCAGCGAATACGGGACAGCCAGTTTGGATGGCTACACCTTC.

This clone occurred once. J is TRBJ1-1 and V is TRBV7-8; D might be TRBD1 (5 bases). Germline loops: CDR1 SGHVS, CDR2 FQNEAQ. Trimming removed 1 base at V and 4 bases at J, with 13 bases between. There are 15 residues in the CDR3. CDR3 residues: CASSLEGAKGTEAFF. Written as DNA, the CDR3 is TGTGCCAGCAGCTTAGAAGGGGCAAAGGGCACTGAAGCTTTCTTT.

This rearrangement joins TRBV5-4 to TRBJ2-2; 8 nucleotides match TRBD1. Germline assignment: CDR1 SGHNT and CDR2 YYREEE (reference sequence). Losses at the gene ends were 7 bases for V and 6 bases for J; bases not matched to a gene: 8. CDR3 length: 14 amino acids. This CDR3 is CASLSQGAAGELFF. The CDR3 DNA reads as TGTGCCAGCCTGAGCCAGGGGGCCGCCGGGGAGCTGTTTTTT.

This chain links TRBV6-6 with TRBJ1-5, with TRBD1 as a possible D gene (6 bases). Looked up from germline, CDR1 is MNHNY and CDR2 is SVGAGI (reference sequence). V shed 7 bases and J shed 4 bases, with 14 bases lying between them. This CDR3 is built from 14 residues. CDR3 loop: CASIPDSSNQPQHF. In DNA, the CDR3 is TGTGCCAGCATCCCGGACAGCTCAAATCAGCCCCAGCATTTT.

The chain joins TRBV27 to TRBJ2-4; D unclear. V was trimmed by 4 bases and J by 3 bases, leaving 13 bases between them. The CDR3 spans 15 residues. The germline gives CDR1 MNHEY, CDR2 SMNVEV (reference sequence). The CDR3, as DNA: TGTGCCAGCAGTTCCCCGTCCTCTGGCAAAAACATTCAGTACTTC. This sequence encodes CASSSPSSGKNIQYF.

V and J are TRBV15 and TRBJ2-1; 7 bases align to TRBD1. This CDR3 is 15 amino acids long. V lost 5 bases and J lost 4; bases outside the gene matches: 8. From germline, CDR1 is LNHNV and CDR2 YYDKDF (reference sequence). CDR3: CATSGGQVGYNEQFF. DNA of the CDR3: TGTGCCACCAGCGGAGGACAGGTTGGGTACAATGAGCAGTTCTTC. Full variable domain (rest looked up from reference TRBV15 and TRBJ2-1): DAMVIQNPRYQVTQFGKPVTLSCSQTLNHNVMYWYQQKSSQAPKLLFHYYDKDFNNEADTPDNFQSRRPNTSFCFLDIRSPGLGDTAMYLCATSGGQVGYNEQFFGPGTRLTVL.

DNA of the CDR3: TGTGCCAGCAGCTTGGGTGGGACAGGGGGCACTGAAGCTTTCTTT. Its protein product is CASSLGGTGGTEAFF. This chain connects TRBV5-4 to TRBJ1-1; 11 nucleotides line up with TRBD1. The CDR3 totals 15 residues. CDR1 SGHNT and CDR2 YYREEE come from the germline V gene (reference sequence). The trim removed 0 bases at V and 4 bases at J, leaving 2 bases unmatched.

This clone was seen once. The genes are TRBV19 and TRBJ2-7; D tentatively fits TRBD1 or TRBD2 (6 bases each). CDR1 is LNHDA and CDR2 is SQIVND in the germline V gene (reference sequence). This CDR3 region has 15 residues. The V and J ends lost 5 bases and 0 bases respectively, with 14 bases between them. The CDR3 here is CASSFGGTYSYEQYF. CDR3 DNA sequence: TGTGCCAGTAGTTTCGGAGGGACATACTCCTACGAGCAGTACTTC.